This T cell receptor beta chain was sequenced during a study of pediatric ulcerative colitis. Clones were read by immunoSEQ multiplex PCR, and TCRdb kept only the in-frame ones, dropping some. The table shows some 15,000 clones, with 60% to 80% occurring only once. This clone was observed a single time. The CDR3 spans 16 residues. Trimming removed 0 bases at V and 0 bases at J, with 13 bases between. Germline CDR1 and CDR2: SGHRS and YFSETQ. During colonoscopy, one to two rectal pinch biopsies were collected. The chain has TRBV5-1 and TRBJ2-7; TRBD2 is a possible D gene (6 bases). This TCR derives from a boy between 10 and 17 years old who was a control in a study of pediatric ulcerative colitis. The source material was gut tissue. The CDR3 reads CASSLGTTDFSYEQYF. The CDR3 nucleotides are TGCGCCAGCAGCTTGGGGACTACCGATTTCTCCTACGAGCAGTACTTC.